The rows below give T cell receptor beta chains drawn from one sample of a study of CD8+CD57+ T cells in acquired aplastic anemia. TCRdb redid the calling of the reads with MiXCR, one entry per CDR3 protein. The sample carries around 140,000 distinct CDR3 sequences, less than 45% recorded once. Material: sorted CD4+, CD8+, or CD8+CD57+ T cells (not recorded which) from PBMCs. The receptors were gathered from a human donor in good health, serving as a control. Both conserved end residues are trimmed from each CDR3.

J	V	CDR3
TRBJ1-4	TRBV9	ASSSRTRGKTTNEKLF
TRBJ2-5	TRBV5-1	ASRLQGPHFRETQY
TRBJ2-7	TRBV15	ATSQARAGDQEQY
TRBJ1-5	TRBV10-3	AISEARDGQPQH
TRBJ2-1	TRBV7-8	ASTHLGGSYDEQV
TRBJ1-6	TRBV7-6	ASSFYNSPLH
TRBJ1-1	TRBV3-1	ASSQEGGFTEAF
TRBJ1-1	TRBV30	AGRLVWGRTEAF
TRBJ2-7	TRBV2	ATGAGPYEQY
TRBJ2-3	TRBV25-1	ASSEFRTDTQY
TRBJ1-1	TRBV4-1	ASSQVEMNTEAF
TRBJ1-3	TRBV5-6	ASSFLETVPRNTIY
TRBJ2-5	TRBV11-1	ASSFARGWGQDGETQY
TRBJ1-2	TRBV5-5	ASSWGQTAGYT
TRBJ2-7	TRBV25-1	ASSDSLNYEQY
TRBJ1-1	TRBV7-6	ASSQGQIVAEAF
TRBJ1-5	TRBV14	ASSRRSISQPQH
TRBJ1-2	TRBV4-1	ASSQVGRTYGYT
TRBJ1-1	TRBV10-3	AISGQRNTEAF
TRBJ2-7	TRBV15	AQRTGREQY
TRBJ1-2	TRBV2	ASSEEGLYRPYGYT
TRBJ2-1	TRBV24-1	ATSDPSGRAADEQF
TRBJ2-3	TRBV9	ASSVAAGTSTDTQY
TRBJ1-5	TRBV20-1	SAISDRSNQPQH
TRBJ2-5	TRBV10-3	AISDAQTQY
TRBJ2-2	TRBV29-1	SVAEQGLGELV
TRBJ2-2	TRBV5-1	ASSPMTSDTGELF
TRBJ2-6	TRBV12-3/TRBV12-4	ASSSGNSGANVLT
TRBJ2-7	TRBV7-2	ASSPGVGRGSYEQY
TRBJ1-1	TRBV19	ASSATGFGTEAF
TRBJ1-1	TRBV20-1	SAGGWKDTEAF
TRBJ1-1	TRBV12-3/TRBV12-4	ASRTGTAEAF
TRBJ1-4	TRBV7-7	ASSQDPGRKLF
TRBJ1-1	TRBV20-1	SAPREGVTEAF
TRBJ1-2	TRBV19	ASAPPGTAANYGYT
TRBJ2-7	TRBV12-3/TRBV12-4	ASSFGGSSTYEQY
TRBJ2-7	TRBV7-2	ASSYRDSDDEQY
TRBJ1-5	TRBV19	ASSIKQGYHQPQH
TRBJ1-6	TRBV10-3	AIRSGTGGISPLH
TRBJ1-2	TRBV12-5	ASGSGQEGSYGYT
TRBJ1-1	TRBV29-1	SVVPSTVSRVLGTEAF
TRBJ2-3	TRBV12-3/TRBV12-4	ASTLGLAGEDTQY
TRBJ2-2	TRBV5-1	ASSGGLPNTGELF
TRBJ2-2	TRBV2	ASSAGNTGELF
TRBJ2-1	TRBV11-1	ASSLGWTGSREQF
TRBJ1-6	TRBV6-7	ASIIRDRGAPLH
TRBJ1-1	TRBV3-1	ASSQISGGVNTEAF